The 20 T cell receptor beta chains below all came from one sample that was sequenced in a study of T cells in Graves' hyperthyroidism and ophthalmopathy. Regions amplified from RNA transcripts were the TCR beta CDR3 regions. The HTBI primer set was used in a first-round RT-PCR of the TCR CDR3. TCRdb re-derived calls from the multiplex PCR reads in MiXCR, one entry per CDR3 protein. In the table there are roughly 200,000 distinct CDR3 sequences, about a sixth of which are singletons. Sequenced input: blood. The receptors were sampled from a woman in her fifties or sixties with Graves' hyperthyroidism.

This clonotype was recorded at least ten times. CDR3 residues: CASSLLTAPDEAFF. Here the CDR3 DNA reads TGCGCCAGCAGCCTACTGACAGCCCCAGATGAAGCTTTCTTT. The V call is TRBV5-1, the J call TRBJ1-1, with TRBD1 as a possible D gene (5 bases). The germline V and J ends were trimmed by 4 bases and 7 bases, with 17 bases remaining between them. Germline V gene sequence: CDR1 SGHRS, CDR2 YFSETQ. CDR3 size: 14 residues.

The chain recombines TRBV28 with TRBJ2-1; 10 bases match TRBD2. This CDR3 is built from 16 residues. Trimming cost V 5 bases and J 4 bases; bases outside gene matches: 8. CDR1 and CDR2 from the germline V gene are MDHEN and SYDVKM. CDR3 residues: CASSRASGSSYNEQFF. As DNA, the CDR3 is TGTGCCAGCAGTCGGGCTAGCGGGAGCTCATACAATGAGCAGTTCTTC.

This clonotype was detected a few times. The gene calls are TRBV2 and TRBJ1-3; 8 positions agree with TRBD1. V shed 6 bases, J shed 0 bases, and the junction held 4 bases outside the gene matches. CDR3 size: 15 residues. Germline CDR1 is SNHLY and CDR2 is FYNNEI. This CDR3 is CASRATGASGNTIYF. In DNA form, the CDR3 reads TGTGCCAGCAGAGCGACAGGGGCCTCTGGAAACACCATATATTTT. Combining the CDR3 with reference TRBV2 and TRBJ1-3 gives the whole variable domain EPEVTQTPSHQVTQMGQEVILRCVPISNHLYFYWYRQILGQKVEFLVSFYNNEISEKSEIFDDQFSVERPDGSNFTLKIRSTKLEDSAMYFCASRATGASGNTIYFGEGSWLTVV.

This clonotype showed up just a few times. The chain's CDR3 is CASSLYTVSSGANVLTF. CDR3 nucleotides: TGTGCCAGCAGTTTATATACGGTGAGCTCTGGGGCCAACGTCCTGACTTTC. The gene calls are TRBV27 and TRBJ2-6; no firm D call. Germline CDR1 reads MNHEY; CDR2 reads SMNVEV (reference sequence). V lost 1 base and J lost 0, with 10 bases in between. The CDR3 is made up of 17 amino acids.

Concerning this clonotype: An end of the junction differs from the germline gene, which may be a read error. This chain links TRBV12-3 or TRBV12-4 with TRBJ1-2; a possible D gene is TRBD1 (5 bases). This CDR3 spans 12 amino acids. In nucleotides, the CDR3 is TGTGCCAGCAGTTTCGGGGGACTTGGCCACACCTTC. Protein product: CASSFGGLGHTF.

The chain has TRBV19 and TRBJ2-2, with 8 bases lining up with TRBD2. From germline, CDR1 is LNHDA and CDR2 SQIVND (reference sequence). The CDR3 has 14 amino acids. With 10 bases clipped from V and 0 bases from J, the junction kept 4 bases outside the gene matches. The CDR3 coding sequence is TGTGCCACCAGACTAGCGCCGAACACCGGGGAGCTGTTTTTT. Translation: CATRLAPNTGELFF.

This clonotype was found many times. The rearrangement links TRBV7-9 to TRBJ2-1; D ambiguous. The CDR3 is made up of 12 amino acids. The V gene lost 5 bases and the J gene lost 6 bases, with 8 bases spanning the gap. Germline values: CDR1 SEHNR, CDR2 FQNEAQ (reference sequence). The DNA for the CDR3 is TGTGCCAGCAGCCCATTGAGCAATGAGCAGTTCTTC. Protein sequence: CASSPLSNEQFF.

This clonotype has ten or more counts. This sequence joins TRBV12-3 or TRBV12-4 and TRBJ1-1; 9 bases are a match to TRBD1. The CDR3 consists of 14 residues. With V trimmed by 6 bases and J by 6 bases, 8 bases remained unmatched. CDR3 sequence: CASSPNTGGSEAFF. The CDR3 DNA follows: TGTGCCAGCAGCCCAAATACAGGGGGCTCTGAAGCTTTCTTT.

The table lists this clonotype with many counts. V gene TRBV19 combines with J gene TRBJ1-1, with D perhaps TRBD1 (6 bases). This CDR3 comprises 13 residues. Trimming removed 9 bases at V and 4 bases at J, with 15 bases between. The germline gives CDR1 LNHDA, CDR2 SQIVND (reference sequence). Here the CDR3 DNA reads TGTGCCAGCACCACAGGGTTGAGCACTGAAGCTTTCTTT. This gives the protein CASTTGLSTEAFF.

This clonotype was counted at least ten times. The chain uses TRBV20-1 and TRBJ1-1; 8 bases line up with TRBD1. The CDR3 consists of 14 residues. Germline V gene data show CDR1 as DFQATT and CDR2 as SNEGSKA (reference sequence). With 3 bases clipped from V and 2 bases from J, the junction kept 5 bases outside the gene matches. CDR3 sequence: CSASPPGGNTEAFF. The CDR3 bases are TGCAGTGCTAGCCCCCCAGGGGGCAACACTGAAGCTTTCTTT.

This clonotype was seen repeatedly, ten times or more. CDR3 nucleotide sequence: TGTGCCAGCAGCCCTACTGGCGGGAGGACTCGCAATGAGCAGTTCTTC. It is translated as CASSPTGGRTRNEQFF. The chain uses TRBV7-3 and TRBJ2-1; TRBD2 agrees at 8 bases. The CDR3 is 16 residues long. Losses at the gene ends were 5 bases for V and 6 bases for J; bases not matched to a gene: 12. Germline-derived CDR1 and CDR2 are SGHTA and FQGTGA. The complete variable domain, with remaining parts taken from reference TRBV7-3 and TRBJ2-1, reads GAGVSQTPSNKVTEKGKYVELRCDPISGHTALYWYRQSLGQGPEFLIYFQGTGAADDSGLPNDRFFAVRPEGSVSTLKIQRTERGDSAVYLCASSPTGGRTRNEQFFGPGTRLTVL.

The table lists this clonotype with many counts. The chain links TRBV3-1 to TRBJ1-2, with 8 nucleotides matching TRBD1. The germline gives CDR1 LGHDT, CDR2 YNNKEL (reference sequence). The CDR3 is made up of 15 amino acids. V gave up 1 base and J gave up 5 bases; unmatched junction bases: 6. The CDR3 sequence is CASSQGTGTSYGYTF. CDR3 sequence (DNA): TGTGCCAGCAGCCAAGGGACAGGGACATCGTATGGCTACACCTTC.

This clonotype showed up just a few times. V and J are TRBV7-3 and TRBJ2-5, with D perhaps assigned TRBD1 or TRBD2 (6 bases each). Germline-derived CDR1 and CDR2 are SGHTA and FQGTGA. Trimming left V 1 base short and J 4 bases short, with 19 bases between. This CDR3 comprises 17 residues. This CDR3 reads CASSLMRGVGQRETQYF. CDR3 in DNA: TGTGCCAGCAGCTTAATGAGGGGGGTGGGGCAGCGAGAGACCCAGTACTTC. Variable domain in full (rest from reference TRBV7-3 and TRBJ2-5): GAGVSQTPSNKVTEKGKYVELRCDPISGHTALYWYRQSLGQGPEFLIYFQGTGAADDSGLPNDRFFAVRPEGSVSTLKIQRTERGDSAVYLCASSLMRGVGQRETQYFGPGTRLLVL.

This clonotype was observed many times. Here the CDR3 DNA reads TGTGCCAGCAGCTTACTGCAGACAAGCTCCTACGAGCAGTACTTC. It is translated as CASSLLQTSSYEQYF. This sequence joins TRBV7-2 and TRBJ2-7; D remains unclear. The CDR3 spans 15 residues. V dropped 2 bases and J dropped 0 bases, with 11 bases sitting between them. Germline-derived CDR1 and CDR2 are SGHTA and FQGNSA.

Ten or more counts support this clonotype. The chain couples TRBV5-1 to TRBJ2-7; 11 bases map to TRBD2. V lost 1 base and J lost 2; bases outside the gene matches: 11. CDR1 is SGHRS and CDR2 is YFSETQ in the germline V gene. This CDR3 spans 18 amino acids. The CDR3 DNA is TGCGCCAGCAGCTTGATGGGGACTAGCGGCATTGGGGCCTACGAGCAGTACTTC. This gives the protein CASSLMGTSGIGAYEQYF. Variable domain in full (rest from reference TRBV5-1 and TRBJ2-7): KAGVTQTPRYLIKTRGQQVTLSCSPISGHRSVSWYQQTPGQGLQFLFEYFSETQRNKGNFPGRFSGRQFSNSRSEMNVSTLELGDSALYLCASSLMGTSGIGAYEQYFGPGTRLTVT.

The CDR3, as DNA: TGTGCCAGCAGGCGACACTGGACTAGCGGTTATCCCGGATCGGGTAATGAGCAGTTCTTC. Translated: CASRRHWTSGYPGSGNEQFF. The J gene is TRBJ2-1, the V gene TRBV7-9; 10 nucleotides agree with TRBD2. V was clipped by 6 bases and J by 7 bases; unmatched bases: 24. The CDR3 has 20 residues. Looked up from germline, CDR1 is SEHNR and CDR2 is FQNEAQ (reference sequence).

There are many counts of this clonotype. The V call is TRBV29-1, the J call TRBJ2-5; D might be TRBD2 (6 bases). CDR1 SQVTM and CDR2 ANQGSEA come from the germline V gene. V gave up 1 base and J gave up 5 bases, with 17 bases separating them. The CDR3 is 15 residues long. The CDR3: CSVEVWRDRRETQYF. Written as DNA, the CDR3 is TGCAGCGTTGAAGTTTGGCGGGACCGCAGGGAGACCCAGTACTTC.

This clonotype was observed a handful of times. This rearrangement joins TRBV20-1 to TRBJ2-4; D unclear. Germline V gene lookup returns CDR1 DFQATT and CDR2 SNEGSKA (reference sequence). Trimming removed 3 bases from V and 5 bases from J, with 14 bases in between. CDR3 size: 14 residues. CDR3 loop: CSASQQGLENIQYF. CDR3 DNA: TGCAGTGCTAGTCAGCAAGGCCTTGAAAACATTCAGTACTTC.

The chain has TRBV29-1 and TRBJ2-5, with D perhaps assigned TRBD1 or TRBD2 (5 bases each). The V gene's germline CDR1 is SQVTM and CDR2 ANQGSEA. Between the trimmed V and J ends, which lost 6 bases and 5 bases, there was a span of 28 bases. This CDR3 has 17 residues. CDR3 DNA: TGCAGCGTCGCCCGGGACCCACGACAGTTTTTTGGGGAGACCCAGTACTTC. It yields the protein CSVARDPRQFFGETQYF.

This clonotype was counted many times. The gene calls are TRBV29-1 and TRBJ1-5, with 9 bases that match TRBD1. The CDR3 length is 13 residues. V lost 7 bases, J lost 3 bases, and 4 bases stayed unmatched. Germline V gene lookup returns CDR1 SQVTM and CDR2 ANQGSEA. CDR3 bases: TGCAGCGCTCGGACAGGGGACAATCAGCCCCAGCATTTT. Protein sequence: CSARTGDNQPQHF.